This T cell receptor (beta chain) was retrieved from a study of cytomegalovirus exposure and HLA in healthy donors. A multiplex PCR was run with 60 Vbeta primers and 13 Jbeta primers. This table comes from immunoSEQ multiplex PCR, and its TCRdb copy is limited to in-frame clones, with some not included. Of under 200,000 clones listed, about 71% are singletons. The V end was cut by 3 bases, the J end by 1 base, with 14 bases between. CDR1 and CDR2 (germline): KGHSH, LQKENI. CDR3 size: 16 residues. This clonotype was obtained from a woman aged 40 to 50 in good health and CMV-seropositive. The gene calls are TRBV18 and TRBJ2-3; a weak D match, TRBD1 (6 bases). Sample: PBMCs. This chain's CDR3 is CASSPGTGSGTDTQYF. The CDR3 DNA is TGTGCCAGCTCACCGGGAACAGGGAGCGGCACAGATACGCAGTATTTT.